Listed here are 19 T cell receptor beta chains from one sample, sequenced in a study of shared clonotypes between healthy human individuals. The assay was immunoSEQ multiplex PCR, and TCRdb's table has in-frame clones only and misses some. The table shows roughly 500,000 clones, with roughly 95% occurring only once. The sequencing sample was made of naive CD4+ T cells sorted from blood. Subset given: CD45RA+ positively selected. All receptors come from a woman in her twenties or thirties in good health.

The chain uses TRBV5-6 and TRBJ1-2, with D tentatively TRBD1 (5 bases). This CDR3 spans 14 amino acids. V was pared by 1 base and J by 4 bases, with 11 bases between. The germline V gene has CDR1 SGHDT and CDR2 YYEEEE. The CDR3 loop is CASSLQGHPYGYTF. The CDR3 bases are TGTGCCAGCAGCTTGCAAGGACATCCCTATGGCTACACCTTC.

The rearrangement joins TRBV6-1 to TRBJ2-2, with D tentatively TRBD1 or TRBD2 (6 bases each). Deletions cut 1 base from V and 4 bases from J, with 13 bases between. The CDR3 is 16 residues long. The germline V gene has CDR1 MNHNS and CDR2 SASEGT. This chain's CDR3 is CASSEGGRGVTGELFF. The CDR3, as DNA: TGTGCCAGCAGTGAAGGCGGAAGGGGGGTCACCGGGGAGCTGTTTTTT.

The chain employs TRBV6-6 and TRBJ2-7; perhaps TRBD2 as D (6 bases). Germline V gene lookup returns CDR1 MNHNY and CDR2 SVGAGI (reference sequence). This CDR3 has 14 residues. The V gene lost 2 bases and the J gene lost 6 bases, with 14 bases spanning the gap. CDR3 nucleotides: TGTGCCAGCAGTTACGATGGCGGGGCGTCCGAGCAGTACTTC. Residues: CASSYDGGASEQYF.

The chain uses TRBV18 and TRBJ2-5; TRBD2 matches at 7 bases. Trimming removed 4 bases from V and 1 base from J; junction bases left unmatched: 9. The CDR3 runs to 16 residues. Per germline, CDR1 KGHSH and CDR2 LQKENI. CDR3 loop: CASSLRLAETQETQYF. CDR3 DNA sequence: TGTGCCAGCTCACTCCGACTAGCCGAGACCCAAGAGACCCAGTACTTC.

V gene TRBV5-5 combines with J gene TRBJ2-1; 14 bases fit TRBD2. Per the germline V gene, CDR1 is SGHKS and CDR2 is YYEKEE (reference sequence). The CDR3 is made up of 19 amino acids. The V segment lost 0 bases and the J segment 0 bases; nucleotides outside the gene matches: 5. This CDR3 reads CASSLDRGTSGSSYNEQFF. As DNA, the CDR3 is TGTGCCAGCAGCTTGGACCGGGGGACTAGCGGGAGCTCCTACAATGAGCAGTTCTTC. The variable domain in full, with the rest retrieved from reference TRBV5-5 and TRBJ2-1, is DAGVTQSPTHLIKTRGQQVTLRCSPISGHKSVSWYQQVLGQGPQFIFQYYEKEERGRGNFPDRFSARQFPNYSSELNVNALLLGDSALYLCASSLDRGTSGSSYNEQFFGPGTRLTVL.

The chain couples TRBV4-1 to TRBJ1-1, with a tentative D call TRBD1 (6 bases). V lost 4 bases and J 11 bases, leaving 14 bases between the germline ends. The CDR3 contains 12 residues. Germline values: CDR1 MGHRA, CDR2 YSYEKL. The CDR3 nucleotides are TGCGCCAGCAGCCCCCCGGGGGGGGCGGCTTTCTTT. Its protein is CASSPPGGAAFF.

The chain uses TRBV9 and TRBJ1-6; TRBD1 is a possible D gene (5 bases). Germline V gives CDR1 SGDLS, CDR2 YYNGEE. CDR3 size: 15 residues. Trimming left V 0 bases short and J 5 bases short, with 9 bases between. CDR3 region: CASSVEQAHNSPLHF. CDR3 bases: TGTGCCAGCAGCGTAGAACAGGCGCATAATTCACCCCTCCACTTT.

V and J are TRBV18 and TRBJ1-1, with 8 bases that match TRBD1. The trim removed 5 bases at V and 2 bases at J, leaving 7 bases unmatched. Germline-derived CDR1 and CDR2 are KGHSH and LQKENI. This CDR3 has 15 residues. This chain's CDR3 is CASSATGGPNTEAFF. CDR3 nucleotides: TGTGCCAGCTCAGCCACAGGGGGACCCAACACTGAAGCTTTCTTT.

CDR3 DNA: TGTGCCTGGAGTGCCCTAAACTATGGCTACACCTTC. Translating it yields CAWSALNYGYTF. V and J are TRBV30 and TRBJ1-2; D gene uncertain. The CDR3 runs to 12 residues. Between the trimmed V and J ends, which lost 1 base and 2 bases, there was a span of 5 bases. CDR1 and CDR2 (germline): GTSNPN, SVGIG (reference sequence). The full variable domain, in which reference TRBV30 and TRBJ1-2 provide the parts outside the CDR3, is SQTIHQWPATLVQPVGSPLSLECTVEGTSNPNLYWYRQAAGRGLQLLFYSVGIGQISSEVPQNLSASRPQDRQFILSSKKLLLSDSGFYLCAWSALNYGYTFGSGTRLTVV.

The genes are TRBV28 and TRBJ1-1; D unresolved. Trimming pared 5 bases from V and 1 base from J, leaving 14 bases between. The CDR3 is 15 amino acids. Germline V gene lookup returns CDR1 MDHEN and CDR2 SYDVKM. CDR3 in amino acids: CASSPFEGWNTEAFF. CDR3 sequence (DNA): TGTGCCAGCAGTCCTTTCGAAGGGTGGAACACTGAAGCTTTCTTT.

V and J are TRBV28 and TRBJ2-7; the match to TRBD1 covers 7 bases. The germline CDR1 and CDR2 sequences are MDHEN and SYDVKM. This CDR3 contains 14 residues. V dropped 6 bases and J dropped 2; count of bases not matched to a gene: 7. The CDR3 protein is CASRTDRTAYEQYF. CDR3 nucleotide sequence: TGTGCCAGCAGGACGGACAGGACTGCCTACGAGCAGTACTTC.

The rearrangement links TRBV10-3 to TRBJ2-7; tentatively, D is TRBD1 or TRBD2 (6 bases each). Trimming took off 4 bases at V and 9 bases at J, with 19 bases between the two ends. Germline loops: CDR1 ENHRY, CDR2 SYGVKD. This CDR3 region has 14 residues. The CDR3 loop is CAISGQGSSGVQYF. The CDR3 nucleotides are TGTGCCATCAGTGGTCAGGGGTCGTCGGGGGTGCAGTACTTC.

This clone was picked up one time. The CDR3 nucleotides are TGTGCCAGCAGTTTTAGTGGGACAGTGAGCTCCTACGAGCAGTACTTC. Translating it yields CASSFSGTVSSYEQYF. The chain uses TRBV28 and TRBJ2-7; 7 bases fit TRBD1. Trimming removed 3 bases from V and 0 bases from J; junction bases left unmatched: 8. Looked up from germline, CDR1 is MDHEN and CDR2 is SYDVKM. The CDR3 has 16 amino acids.

The chain joins TRBV19 to TRBJ2-7; D is undetermined. CDR1 LNHDA and CDR2 SQIVND come from the germline V gene (reference sequence). CDR3 length: 16 residues. V was pared by 3 bases and J by 6 bases, with 21 bases between. The CDR3 loop is CASSITAGLRTFEQYF. The CDR3 coding sequence is TGTGCCAGTAGTATCACGGCAGGCCTACGCACTTTCGAGCAGTACTTC.

The chain has TRBV6-6 and TRBJ2-3; D not certain. Germline CDR1 is MNHNY and CDR2 is SVGAGI (reference sequence). The CDR3 is made up of 15 amino acids. V was shortened by 6 bases and J by 0 bases, with 13 bases between the two germline ends. The CDR3 DNA is TGTGCCAGCAGATTTGACCCGACCAGCACAGATACGCAGTATTTT. Its translation: CASRFDPTSTDTQYF.

Regarding this clone: Other DNA sequences from this sample encode an identical CDR3 as well. V and J are TRBV7-9 and TRBJ1-5; D remains unclear. Germline V CDR1 and CDR2: SEHNR, FQNEAQ (reference sequence). This CDR3 contains 12 residues. V lost 3 bases and J lost 4, with 4 bases in between. DNA for the CDR3: TGTGCCAGCAGCTTTGGAAATCAGCCCCAGCATTTT. Encoded protein: CASSFGNQPQHF.

The chain has TRBV6-5 and TRBJ1-3, with a possible D match to TRBD1 (5 bases). Germline assignment: CDR1 MNHEY and CDR2 SVGAGI. V was shortened by 6 bases and J by 7 bases, with 13 bases between the two germline ends. The CDR3 is 13 residues long. CDR3 in amino acids: CASSQGVRNTIYF. The DNA of the CDR3 is TGTGCCAGCAGCCAAGGGGTTCGGAACACCATATATTTT.

This clone is a singleton in its sample. The gene calls are TRBV29-1 and TRBJ1-5; D possibly corresponds to TRBD1 (5 bases). This CDR3 is 13 amino acids long. Germline V gives CDR1 SQVTM, CDR2 ANQGSEA. The V gene lost 7 bases and the J gene lost 0 bases, with 10 bases spanning the gap. The CDR3 nucleotides read TGCAGCGCCGCCAGGGATAGCAATCAGCCCCAGCATTTT. This translates into CSAARDSNQPQHF.

The rearrangement uses TRBV6-5 and TRBJ1-4; TRBD1 matches at 8 bases. The CDR3 covers 14 residues. V gave up 5 bases and J gave up 6 bases; unmatched junction bases: 5. Germline V gene data show CDR1 as MNHEY and CDR2 as SVGAGI. CDR3 nucleotides: TGTGCCAGCAGTCCGAACAGGGGGGATGAAAAACTGTTTTTT. Translation: CASSPNRGDEKLFF.